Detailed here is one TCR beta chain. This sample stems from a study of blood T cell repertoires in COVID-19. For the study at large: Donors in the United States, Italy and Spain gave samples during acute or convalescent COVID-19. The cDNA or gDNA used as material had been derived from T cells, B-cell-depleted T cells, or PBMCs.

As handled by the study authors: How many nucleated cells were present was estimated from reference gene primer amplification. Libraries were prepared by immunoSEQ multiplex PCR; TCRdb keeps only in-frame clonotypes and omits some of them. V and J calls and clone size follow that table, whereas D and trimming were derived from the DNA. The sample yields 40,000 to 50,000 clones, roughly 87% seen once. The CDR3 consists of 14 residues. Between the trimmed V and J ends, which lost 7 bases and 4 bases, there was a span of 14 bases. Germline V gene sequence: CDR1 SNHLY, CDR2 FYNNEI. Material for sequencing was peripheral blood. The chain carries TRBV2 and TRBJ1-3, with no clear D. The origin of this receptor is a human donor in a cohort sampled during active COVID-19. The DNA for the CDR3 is TGTGCCAGCACTGACCCGGGAAGGGGAAACACCATATATTTT. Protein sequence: CASTDPGRGNTIYF.